The present TCR beta chain was sequenced within a study of beta chain features in type 1 diabetes. Study conclusions and caveats: For patients, the naive, central memory and Treg TCRB repertoires appeared more alike than for healthy donors. Moderate but significant shortening of TCRB CDR3s was recorded in all four CD4+ subsets from Type 1 diabetes patients.

Details on this clone: The antigen remains unidentified.

Since all of the isolated RNA was reverse transcribed, expressed TCRB transcripts were what got sequenced. The data were produced by immunoSEQ multiplex PCR, yet TCRdb's version contains in-frame clones alone and is incomplete. The sample records 550,000 to 850,000 clones, about an eighth being singletons. Germline V CDR1 and CDR2: MNHNY, SVGAGI (reference sequence). V trimming: 6 bases; J trimming: 6 bases; junction bases outside the gene matches: 10. The CDR3 spans 14 residues. CD45RO/CCR7/CD25/CD127/CD95/CD27 staining was used to isolate CD4+ naive, central memory, regulatory and stem cell-like memory cells by sorting.

The receptor's source is a man aged 18 to 30 with type 1 diabetes. The chain carries TRBV6-6 and TRBJ2-7; 8 bases agree with TRBD1. Input material: naive CD4+ T cells from blood. The chain's CDR3 is CASSPTGDRGEQYF. DNA of the CDR3: TGTGCCAGCAGCCCGACAGGGGATAGGGGCGAGCAGTACTTC.